These T cell receptor beta chains were read from a single sample in a study of blood T cells in healthy people across ages. TCRdb redid the calling of the 5' RACE reads with MiXCR, one entry per CDR3 protein. The data hold 450,000 to 650,000 distinct CDR3 sequences, with 24% observed a single time. A further study also used this sample, focusing on T cells of mothers and their children.

Sequencing was done on a sample of blood. These receptors were obtained from a boy aged 5-17 years in good health. Both conserved end residues are part of each CDR3. A clone size is listed for some rows: how often the clone was seen (once, few, many), or a class if it is expanded.

TRBV20-1	-	TRBJ2-7	CSARRERGAVLDEQYF
TRBV7-3	-	TRBJ2-5	CASSLAPRETQYF
TRBV13	-	TRBJ1-3	CASSLGGGGNTIYF
TRBV6-2/TRBV6-3	-	TRBJ1-5	CASSYSNTFNQPQHF
TRBV5-1	few	TRBJ2-7	CASSVGGTGDIPPYEQYF
TRBV9	-	TRBJ2-5	CASSVATRTGLQETQYF
TRBV20-1	few	TRBJ2-5	CSALPGGRRETQYF
TRBV7-2	many	-	CASRVGTSGGRGYEQYF
TRBV6-5	few	TRBJ2-4	CASSPGQGRRAKNIQYF
TRBV19	-	TRBJ2-7	CASRIGSSYEQYF
TRBV12-3/TRBV12-4	-	TRBJ1-2	CASSALGHYGYTF
TRBV29-1	once	-	CSGTGTRPYEQYF
TRBV20-1	-	TRBJ2-5	CSARDSPGLGETQYF
TRBV20-1	many	TRBJ2-1	CSAIVGGPYNEQFF